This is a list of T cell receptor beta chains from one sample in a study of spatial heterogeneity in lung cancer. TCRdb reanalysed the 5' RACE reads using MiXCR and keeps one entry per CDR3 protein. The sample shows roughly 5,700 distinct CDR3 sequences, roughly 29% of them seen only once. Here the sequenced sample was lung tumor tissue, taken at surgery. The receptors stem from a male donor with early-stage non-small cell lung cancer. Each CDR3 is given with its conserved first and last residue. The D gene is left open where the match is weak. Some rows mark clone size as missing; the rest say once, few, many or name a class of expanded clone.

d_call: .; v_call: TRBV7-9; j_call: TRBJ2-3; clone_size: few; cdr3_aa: CASSFSGGDTQYF; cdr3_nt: TGTGCCAGCAGCTTTTCCGGAGGAGATACGCAGTATTTT
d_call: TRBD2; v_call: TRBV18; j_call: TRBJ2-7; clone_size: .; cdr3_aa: CASSTGGSHYEQYF; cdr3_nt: TGTGCCAGCTCAACGGGAGGTAGTCACTACGAGCAGTACTTC
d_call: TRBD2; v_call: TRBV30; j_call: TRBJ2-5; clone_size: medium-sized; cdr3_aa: CAWSRTSGQETQYF; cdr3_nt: TGTGCCTGGAGTCGAACTAGCGGACAAGAGACCCAGTACTTC
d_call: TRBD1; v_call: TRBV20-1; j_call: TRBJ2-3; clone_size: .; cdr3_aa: CSARTGRDTQYF; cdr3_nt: TGCAGTGCCAGGACAGGGAGAGATACGCAGTATTTT
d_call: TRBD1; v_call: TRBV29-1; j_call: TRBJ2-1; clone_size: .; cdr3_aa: CSVKIRDRINEQFF; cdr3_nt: TGCAGCGTTAAAATAAGGGACAGGATTAATGAGCAGTTCTTC
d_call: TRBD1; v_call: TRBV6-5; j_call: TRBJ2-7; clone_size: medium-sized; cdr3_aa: CASSFLRGTGNSYEQYF; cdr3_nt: TGTGCCAGCAGTTTTTTAAGAGGGACAGGCAACTCCTACGAGCAGTACTTC
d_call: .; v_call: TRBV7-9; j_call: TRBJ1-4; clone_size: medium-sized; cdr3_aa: CASSPGVVGATNEKLFF; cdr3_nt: TGTGCCAGCAGCCCCGGGGTAGTCGGGGCAACTAATGAAAAACTGTTTTTT
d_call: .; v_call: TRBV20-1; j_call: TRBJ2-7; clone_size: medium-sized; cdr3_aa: CSARRDAQSYEQYF; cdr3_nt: TGCAGTGCCAGAAGGGACGCACAATCCTACGAGCAGTACTTC
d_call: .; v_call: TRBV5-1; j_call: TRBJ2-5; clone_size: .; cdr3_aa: CASSLGPSLDLGETQYF; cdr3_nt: TGCGCCAGCAGCTTGGGACCTTCTTTGGACCTCGGGGAGACCCAGTACTTC
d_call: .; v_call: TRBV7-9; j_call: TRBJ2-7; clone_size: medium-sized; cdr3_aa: CASSPGEYSYEQYF; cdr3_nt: TGTGCCAGCAGCCCGGGGGAGTACTCCTACGAGCAGTACTTC
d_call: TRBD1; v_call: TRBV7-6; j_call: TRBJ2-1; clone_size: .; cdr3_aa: CASSLGAQGAENNEQFF; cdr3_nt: TGTGCCAGCAGCTTAGGGGCACAGGGGGCAGAAAACAATGAGCAGTTCTTC
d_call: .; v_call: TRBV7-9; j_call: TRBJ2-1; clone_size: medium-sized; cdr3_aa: CASATTYNEQFF; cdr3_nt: TGTGCCAGCGCGACTACCTATAATGAGCAGTTCTTC
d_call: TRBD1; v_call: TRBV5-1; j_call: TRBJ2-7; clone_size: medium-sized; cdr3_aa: CASSGQGVSYEQYF; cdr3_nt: TGCGCCAGCAGCGGACAGGGGGTTTCCTACGAGCAGTACTTC
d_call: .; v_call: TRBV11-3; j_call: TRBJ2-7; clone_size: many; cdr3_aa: CASSVGGQLGDEQYF; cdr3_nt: TGTGCCAGCAGCGTAGGAGGACAGCTCGGGGACGAGCAGTACTTC
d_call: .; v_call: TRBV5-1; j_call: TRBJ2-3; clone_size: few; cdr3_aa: CASSLNRVSTDTQYF; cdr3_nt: TGCGCCAGCAGCTTGAACAGGGTTTCCACAGATACGCAGTATTTT
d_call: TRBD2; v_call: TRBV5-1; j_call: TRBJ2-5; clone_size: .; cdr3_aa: CASSPSPAGVETQYF; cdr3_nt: TGCGCCAGCAGCCCGTCCCCAGCGGGAGTCGAGACCCAGTACTTC
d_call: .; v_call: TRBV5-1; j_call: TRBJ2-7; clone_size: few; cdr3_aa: CASEGSLKGEQYF; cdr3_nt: TGCGCCAGCGAGGGTAGCCTCAAGGGGGAGCAGTACTTC
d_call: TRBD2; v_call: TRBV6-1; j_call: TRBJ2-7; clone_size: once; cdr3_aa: CASSRLAGEYEQYF; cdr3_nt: TGTGCCAGCAGCCGACTAGCGGGAGAGTACGAGCAGTACTTC
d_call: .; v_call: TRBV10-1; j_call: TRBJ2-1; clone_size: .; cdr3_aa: CASSGGIVAFF; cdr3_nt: TGCGCCAGCAGTGGAGGAATAGTTGCGTTCTTC
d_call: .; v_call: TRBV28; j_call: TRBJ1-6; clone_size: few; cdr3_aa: CASSAWTSHSPLHF; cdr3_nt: TGTGCCAGCAGTGCGTGGACGTCTCATTCACCCCTCCACTTT
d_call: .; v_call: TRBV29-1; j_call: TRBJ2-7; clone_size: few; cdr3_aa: CSVGLLPYEQYF; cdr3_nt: TGCAGCGTTGGACTCCTCCCCTACGAGCAGTACTTC
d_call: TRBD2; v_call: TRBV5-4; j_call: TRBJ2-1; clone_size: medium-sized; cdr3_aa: CASSSPGLASEQFF; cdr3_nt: TGTGCCAGCAGTTCTCCGGGACTAGCCTCTGAGCAGTTCTTC
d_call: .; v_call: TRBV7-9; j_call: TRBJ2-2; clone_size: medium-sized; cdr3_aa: CASSGTLVGELFF; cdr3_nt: TGTGCCAGCAGCGGGACATTGGTGGGGGAGCTGTTTTTT